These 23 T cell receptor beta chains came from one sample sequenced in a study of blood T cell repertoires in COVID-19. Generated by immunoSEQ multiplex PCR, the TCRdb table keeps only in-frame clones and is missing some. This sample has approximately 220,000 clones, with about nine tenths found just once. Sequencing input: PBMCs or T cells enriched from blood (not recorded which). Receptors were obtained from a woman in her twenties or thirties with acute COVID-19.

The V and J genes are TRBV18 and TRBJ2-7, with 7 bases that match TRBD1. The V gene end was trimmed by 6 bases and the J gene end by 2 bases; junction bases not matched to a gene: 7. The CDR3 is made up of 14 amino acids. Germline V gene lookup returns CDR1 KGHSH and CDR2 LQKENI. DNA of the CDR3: TGTGCCAGCTCCTTGGGACAGTTTGCCTACGAGCAGTACTTC. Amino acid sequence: CASSLGQFAYEQYF.

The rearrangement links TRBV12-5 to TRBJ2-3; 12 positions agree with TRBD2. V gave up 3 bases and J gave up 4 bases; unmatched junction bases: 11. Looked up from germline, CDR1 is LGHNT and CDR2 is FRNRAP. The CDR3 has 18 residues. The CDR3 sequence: CASGFNPSGGARADTQYF. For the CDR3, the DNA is TGTGCTAGTGGTTTTAACCCTAGCGGGGGGGCGCGTGCAGATACGCAGTATTTT.

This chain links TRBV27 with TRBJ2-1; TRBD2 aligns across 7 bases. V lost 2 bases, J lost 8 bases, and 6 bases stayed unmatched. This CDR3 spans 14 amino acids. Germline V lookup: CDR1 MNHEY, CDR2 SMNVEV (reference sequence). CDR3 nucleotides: TGTGCCAGCAGTTTACGGGCTAGCGGAGATGAGCAGTTCTTC. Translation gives CASSLRASGDEQFF.

For the CDR3, the DNA is TGCGCCAGCAGCCCGCGGCCCTCTTTCCGGGGTACAGCTTTCTTT. As protein: CASSPRPSFRGTAFF. The rearrangement joins TRBV4-1 to TRBJ1-1; D gene unclear. Trimming cost V 4 bases and J 10 bases, with 22 bases left between them. Germline assignment: CDR1 MGHRA and CDR2 YSYEKL. CDR3 length: 15 amino acids.

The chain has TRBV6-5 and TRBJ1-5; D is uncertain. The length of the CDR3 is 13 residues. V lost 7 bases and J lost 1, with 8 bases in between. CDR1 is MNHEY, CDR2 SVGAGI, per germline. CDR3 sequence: CASNWQSNQPQHF. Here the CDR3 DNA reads TGTGCCAGCAATTGGCAGAGCAATCAGCCCCAGCATTTT.

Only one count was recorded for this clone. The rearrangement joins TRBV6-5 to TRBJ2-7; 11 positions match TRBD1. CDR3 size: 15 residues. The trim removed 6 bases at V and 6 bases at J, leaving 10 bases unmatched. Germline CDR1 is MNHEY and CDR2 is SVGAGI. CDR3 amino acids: CASRPSGTGGREQYF. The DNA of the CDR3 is TGTGCCAGCAGACCATCCGGGACAGGGGGTCGCGAGCAGTACTTC.

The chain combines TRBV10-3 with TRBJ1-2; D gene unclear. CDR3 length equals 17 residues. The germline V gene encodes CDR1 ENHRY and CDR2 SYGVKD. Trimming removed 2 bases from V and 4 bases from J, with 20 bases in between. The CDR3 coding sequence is TGTGCCATCAGTGAGACGGATGAGGGTGCCGCGCTCTATGGCTACACCTTC. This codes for CAISETDEGAALYGYTF.

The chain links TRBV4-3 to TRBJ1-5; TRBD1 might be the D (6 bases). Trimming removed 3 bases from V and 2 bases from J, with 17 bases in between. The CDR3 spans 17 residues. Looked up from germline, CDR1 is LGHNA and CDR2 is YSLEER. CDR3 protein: CASSQTFGGGGNQPQHF. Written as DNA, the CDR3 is TGCGCCAGCAGCCAGACATTCGGGGGGGGCGGCAATCAGCCCCAGCATTTT.

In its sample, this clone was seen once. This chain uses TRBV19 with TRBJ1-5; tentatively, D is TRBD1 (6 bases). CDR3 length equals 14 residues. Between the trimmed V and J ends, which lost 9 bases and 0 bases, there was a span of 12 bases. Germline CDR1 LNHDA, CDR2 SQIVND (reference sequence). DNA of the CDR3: TGTGCCAGCACTTACAGGGATAGCAATCAGCCCCAGCATTTT. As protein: CASTYRDSNQPQHF.

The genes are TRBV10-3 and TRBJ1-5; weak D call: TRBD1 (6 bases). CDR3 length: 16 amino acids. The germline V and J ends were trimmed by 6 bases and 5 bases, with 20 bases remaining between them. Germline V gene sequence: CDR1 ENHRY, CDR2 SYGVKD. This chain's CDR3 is CAISRSRDIDYQPQHF. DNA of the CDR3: TGTGCCATCAGCAGAAGCCGGGACATCGACTATCAGCCCCAGCATTTT.

The CDR3 region has the DNA TGTGCCAGTAGTGAGGATAGAAACGAGCAGTACTTC. Protein: CASSEDRNEQYF. The genes are TRBV19 and TRBJ2-7; no definite D call. CDR1 and CDR2 (germline): LNHDA, SQIVND (reference sequence). The CDR3 covers 12 residues. Trimming took 5 bases from V and 5 from J, leaving 10 bases between them. Filled out from reference TRBV19 and TRBJ2-7, the complete variable domain reads DGGITQSPKYLFRKEGQNVTLSCEQNLNHDAMYWYRQDPGQGLRLIYYSQIVNDFQKGDIAEGYSVSREKKESFPLTVTSAQKNPTAFYLCASSEDRNEQYFGPGTRLTVT.

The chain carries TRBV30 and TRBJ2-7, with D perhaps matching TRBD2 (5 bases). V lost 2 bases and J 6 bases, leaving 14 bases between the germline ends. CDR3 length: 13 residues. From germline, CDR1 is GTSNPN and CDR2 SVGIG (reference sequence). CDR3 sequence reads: CAWSLSDSREQYF. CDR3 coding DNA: TGTGCCTGGAGTCTCTCGGACTCCCGCGAGCAGTACTTC.

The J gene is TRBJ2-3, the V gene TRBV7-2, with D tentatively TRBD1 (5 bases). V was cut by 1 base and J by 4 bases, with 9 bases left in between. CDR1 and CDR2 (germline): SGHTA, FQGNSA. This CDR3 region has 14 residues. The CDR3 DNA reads TGTGCCAGCAGCTTAGTCGCAGGGCCAGATACGCAGTATTTT. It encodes CASSLVAGPDTQYF.

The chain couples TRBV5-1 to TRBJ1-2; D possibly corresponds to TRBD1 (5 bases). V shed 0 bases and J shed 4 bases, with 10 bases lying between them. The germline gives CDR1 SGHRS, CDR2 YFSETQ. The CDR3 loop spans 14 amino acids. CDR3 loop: CASSLDGHRYGYTF. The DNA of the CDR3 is TGCGCCAGCAGCTTGGACGGACACCGCTATGGCTACACCTTC.

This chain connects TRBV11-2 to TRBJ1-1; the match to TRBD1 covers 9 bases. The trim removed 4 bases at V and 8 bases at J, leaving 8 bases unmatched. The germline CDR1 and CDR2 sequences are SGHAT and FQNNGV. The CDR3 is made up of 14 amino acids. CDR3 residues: CASSSPGQGSEAFF. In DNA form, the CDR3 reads TGTGCCAGCAGCTCTCCCGGACAGGGGAGCGAAGCTTTCTTT.

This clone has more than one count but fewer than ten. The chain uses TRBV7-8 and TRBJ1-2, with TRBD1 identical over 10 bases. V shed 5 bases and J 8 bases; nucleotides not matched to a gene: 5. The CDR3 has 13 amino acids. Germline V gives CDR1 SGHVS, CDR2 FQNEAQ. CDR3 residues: CASSEGQGLGYTF. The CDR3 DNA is TGTGCCAGCAGCGAGGGACAGGGGCTGGGCTACACCTTC.

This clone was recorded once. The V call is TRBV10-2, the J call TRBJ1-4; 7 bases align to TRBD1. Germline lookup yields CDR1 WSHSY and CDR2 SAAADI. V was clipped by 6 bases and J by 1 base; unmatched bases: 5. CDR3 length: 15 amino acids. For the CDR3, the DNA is TGCGCCAGCAGGACAGGGCCTCAAACTAATGAAAAACTGTTTTTT. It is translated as CASRTGPQTNEKLFF.

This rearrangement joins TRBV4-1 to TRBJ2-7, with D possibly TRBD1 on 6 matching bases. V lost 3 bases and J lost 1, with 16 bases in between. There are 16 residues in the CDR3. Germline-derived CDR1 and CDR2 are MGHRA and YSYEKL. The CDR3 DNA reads TGCGCCAGCAGCCACCTGACAGGATACTCTTCCTACGAGCAGTACTTC. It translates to CASSHLTGYSSYEQYF.

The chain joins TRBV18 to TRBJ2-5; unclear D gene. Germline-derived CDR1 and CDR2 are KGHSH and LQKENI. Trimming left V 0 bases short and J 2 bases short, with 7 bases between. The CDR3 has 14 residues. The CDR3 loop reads CASSPPGRQETQYF. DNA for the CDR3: TGTGCCAGCTCACCACCGGGCAGGCAAGAGACCCAGTACTTC. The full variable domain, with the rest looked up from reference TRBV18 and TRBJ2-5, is NAGVMQNPRHLVRRRGQEARLRCSPMKGHSHVYWYRQLPEEGLKFMVYLQKENIIDESGMPKERFSAEFPKEGPSILRIQQVVRGDSAAYFCASSPPGRQETQYFGPGTRLLVL.

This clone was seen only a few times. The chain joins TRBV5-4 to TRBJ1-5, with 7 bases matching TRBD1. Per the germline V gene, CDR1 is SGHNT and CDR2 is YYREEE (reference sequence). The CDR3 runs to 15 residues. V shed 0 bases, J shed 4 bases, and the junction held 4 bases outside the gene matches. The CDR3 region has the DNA TGTGCCAGCAGCTTGGACAGGGGAGAGAATCAGCCCCAGCATTTT. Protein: CASSLDRGENQPQHF.

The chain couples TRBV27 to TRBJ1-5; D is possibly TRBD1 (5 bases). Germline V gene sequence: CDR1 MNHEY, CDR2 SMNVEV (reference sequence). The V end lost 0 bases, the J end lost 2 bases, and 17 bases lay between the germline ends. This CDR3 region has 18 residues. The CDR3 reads CASSLSGEGRDGNQPQHF. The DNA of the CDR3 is TGTGCCAGCAGTTTATCAGGCGAGGGGCGGGACGGCAATCAGCCCCAGCATTTT.

CDR3 loop: CASSLTANTEAFF. CDR3 in DNA: TGTGCCAGCAGCCTGACAGCTAACACTGAAGCTTTCTTT. This rearrangement joins TRBV3-1 (or the pseudogene TRBV3-2) to TRBJ1-1, with a weak D call TRBD1 (5 bases). Germline values: CDR1 LGHDT, CDR2 YNNKEL (reference sequence). The CDR3 is made up of 13 amino acids. V was pared by 4 bases and J by 2 bases, with 8 bases between.

CDR3 DNA sequence: TGCGCCAGCAGACCTAACCGGGACAGAAACACTGAAGCTTTCTTT. Amino acid sequence: CASRPNRDRNTEAFF. The V gene is TRBV10-1, the J gene TRBJ1-1, with 7 bases aligning to TRBD1. Per germline, CDR1 WNHNN and CDR2 SYGVQD (reference sequence). V gave up 6 bases and J gave up 2 bases; unmatched junction bases: 9. The length of the CDR3 is 15 residues.